Detailed here is one TCR beta chain. As yet, its antigen is unknown. The data are from a study of cytomegalovirus exposure and HLA in healthy donors. Study as a whole: Earlier sequencing of 150 million to 200 million T cells yielded roughly 120 million unique TCR beta sequences. General observations from the study: HLA restriction was apparent for most CMV-associated TCR beta chains in a later analysis. Most TCR sequences were seen very rarely across donors, but some public TCRs occurred in many.

Vbeta (60) and Jbeta (13) primers were used in the PCR. Some clones are missing from TCRdb's copy, which holds only in-frame ones; the method was immunoSEQ multiplex PCR. The table shows about 170,000 clones, with roughly 80% occurring only once. CDR3 length: 15 amino acids. The germline V gene encodes CDR1 LNHDA and CDR2 SQIVND (reference sequence). V lost 3 bases, J lost 7 bases, and 5 bases stayed unmatched. The rearrangement links TRBV19 to TRBJ1-6; 8 bases are a match to TRBD1. The clonotype comes from a female donor in good health and CMV-seronegative. The specimen was PBMCs. Here the CDR3 reads CASSIRRQGNSPLHF. The CDR3 region has the DNA TGTGCCAGTAGTATCAGGAGACAGGGGAATTCACCCCTCCACTTT.